This T cell receptor (beta chain) was observed in a study of blood T cells in healthy people across ages. Next came a second PCR, run for about 7 to 12 cycles, which used a sample-barcoded 5' primer along with a J-beta primer mix. TCRdb analysed the 5' RACE reads with MiXCR anew, one entry per CDR3 protein. Of approximately 1,000,000 distinct CDR3 sequences in the sample, under 40% were seen once. The CDR3 extends over 15 amino acids. CDR1 is SGHTA, CDR2 FQGNSA, per germline. A remark on this clonotype: Possible read error: a much larger clone is one base away.

What was sequenced was blood. The gene calls are TRBV7-2 and TRBJ2-3; D may be TRBD1 (5 bases). The source is a man aged 18 to 30 in good health. CDR3 amino acids: CASSLRDSYTGTQYF. Here the CDR3 DNA reads TGTGCCAGCAGCTTACGCGACTCTTACACAGGTACGCAGTATTTT.